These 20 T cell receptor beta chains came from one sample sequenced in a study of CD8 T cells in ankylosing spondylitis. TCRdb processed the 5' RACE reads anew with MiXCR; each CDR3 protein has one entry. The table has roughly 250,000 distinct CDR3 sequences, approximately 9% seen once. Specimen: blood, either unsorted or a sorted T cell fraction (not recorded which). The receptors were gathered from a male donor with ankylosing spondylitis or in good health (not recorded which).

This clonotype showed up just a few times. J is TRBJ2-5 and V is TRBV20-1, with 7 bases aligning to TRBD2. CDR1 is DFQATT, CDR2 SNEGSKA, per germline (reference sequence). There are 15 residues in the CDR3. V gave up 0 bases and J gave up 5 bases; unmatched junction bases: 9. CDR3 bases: TGCAGTGCTAGAGACCCTAGCGGTTGGATGGAGACCCAGTACTTC. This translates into CSARDPSGWMETQYF.

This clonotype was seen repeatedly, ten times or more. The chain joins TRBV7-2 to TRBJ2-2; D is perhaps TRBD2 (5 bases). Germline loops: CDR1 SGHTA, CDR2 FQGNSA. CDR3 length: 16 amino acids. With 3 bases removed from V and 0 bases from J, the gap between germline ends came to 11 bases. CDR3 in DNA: TGTGCCAGCAGCTTCGGAGGCACCACGAACACCGGGGAGCTGTTTTTT. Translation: CASSFGGTTNTGELFF.

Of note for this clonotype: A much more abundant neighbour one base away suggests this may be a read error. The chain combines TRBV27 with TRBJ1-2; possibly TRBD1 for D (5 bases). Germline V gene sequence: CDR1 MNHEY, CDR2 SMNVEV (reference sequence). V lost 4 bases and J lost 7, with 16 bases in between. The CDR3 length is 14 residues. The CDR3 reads CASSSQGLGSGYTF. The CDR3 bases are TGTGCCAGCAGTTCGCAGGGATTGGGCTCTGGCTACACCTTC.

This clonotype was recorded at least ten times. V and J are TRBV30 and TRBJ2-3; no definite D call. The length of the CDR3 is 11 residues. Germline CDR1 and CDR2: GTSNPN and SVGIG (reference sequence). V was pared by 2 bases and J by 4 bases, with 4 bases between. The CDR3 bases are TGTGCCTGGAGTAGTGCAGATACGCAGTATTTT. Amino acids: CAWSSADTQYF.

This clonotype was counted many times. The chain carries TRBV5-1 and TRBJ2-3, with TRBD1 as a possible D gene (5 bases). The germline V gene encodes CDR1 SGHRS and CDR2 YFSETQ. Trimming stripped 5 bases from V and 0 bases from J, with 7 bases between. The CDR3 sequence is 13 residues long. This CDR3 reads CASRGASTDTQYF. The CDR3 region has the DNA TGCGCCAGCAGAGGGGCTAGCACAGATACGCAGTATTTT.

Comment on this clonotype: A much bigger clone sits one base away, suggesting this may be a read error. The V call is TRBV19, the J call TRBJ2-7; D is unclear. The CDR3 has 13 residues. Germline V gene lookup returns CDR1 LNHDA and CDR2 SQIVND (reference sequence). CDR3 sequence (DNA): TGTGCCAGTAGTATTGACGTCCTCTACGAGCGGTACTTC. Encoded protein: CASSIDVLYERYF.

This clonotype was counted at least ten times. Written as DNA, the CDR3 is TGCAGTGCTAGAGATGGGAAGGCCCTCGATACGCAGTATTTT. Protein: CSARDGKALDTQYF. This chain connects TRBV20-1 to TRBJ2-3; no definite D call. Trimming left V 0 bases short and J 6 bases short, with 13 bases between. CDR3 length: 14 amino acids. Germline CDR1 is DFQATT and CDR2 is SNEGSKA (reference sequence).

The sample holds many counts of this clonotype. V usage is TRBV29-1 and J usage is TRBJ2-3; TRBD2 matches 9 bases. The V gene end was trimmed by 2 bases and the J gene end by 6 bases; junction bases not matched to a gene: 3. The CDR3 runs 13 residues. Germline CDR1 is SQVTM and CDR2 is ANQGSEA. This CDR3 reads CSVERGGGDTQYF. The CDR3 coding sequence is TGCAGCGTTGAACGCGGGGGGGGGGATACGCAGTATTTT.

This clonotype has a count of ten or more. The CDR3 DNA reads as TGTGCCAGCAGCGTAGCGGGACTCACGAACACCGGGGAGCTGTTTTTT. Its protein product is CASSVAGLTNTGELFF. The chain employs TRBV9 and TRBJ2-2, with D tentatively TRBD2 (6 bases). Trimming removed 0 bases from V and 0 bases from J, with 9 bases in between. Germline V CDR1 and CDR2: SGDLS, YYNGEE. The CDR3 is 16 amino acids.

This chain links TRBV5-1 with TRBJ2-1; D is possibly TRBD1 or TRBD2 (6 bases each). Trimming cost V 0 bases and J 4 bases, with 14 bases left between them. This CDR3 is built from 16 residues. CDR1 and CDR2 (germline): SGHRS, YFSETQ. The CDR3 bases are TGCGCCAGCAGCTTGGCCTGGGGGGCACGGTACAATGAGCAGTTCTTC. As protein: CASSLAWGARYNEQFF. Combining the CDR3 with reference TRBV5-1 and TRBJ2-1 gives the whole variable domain KAGVTQTPRYLIKTRGQQVTLSCSPISGHRSVSWYQQTPGQGLQFLFEYFSETQRNKGNFPGRFSGRQFSNSRSEMNVSTLELGDSALYLCASSLAWGARYNEQFFGPGTRLTVL.

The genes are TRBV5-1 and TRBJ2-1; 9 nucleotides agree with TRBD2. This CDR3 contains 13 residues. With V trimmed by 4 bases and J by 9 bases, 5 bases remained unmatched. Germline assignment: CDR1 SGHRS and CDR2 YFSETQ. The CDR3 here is CASSSGRLGEQFF. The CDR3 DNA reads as TGCGCCAGCAGCAGCGGGAGGCTGGGTGAGCAGTTCTTC.

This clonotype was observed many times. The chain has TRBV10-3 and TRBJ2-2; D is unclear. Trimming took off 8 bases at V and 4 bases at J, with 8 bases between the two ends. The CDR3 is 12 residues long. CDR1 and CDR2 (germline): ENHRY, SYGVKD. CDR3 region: CAISGGTGELFF. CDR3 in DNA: TGTGCCATCTCGGGTGGCACCGGGGAGCTGTTTTTT.

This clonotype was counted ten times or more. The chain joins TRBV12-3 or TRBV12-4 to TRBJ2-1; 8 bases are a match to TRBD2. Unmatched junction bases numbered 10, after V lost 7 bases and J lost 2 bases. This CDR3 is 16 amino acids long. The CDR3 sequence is CASIKRGFRTYNEQFF. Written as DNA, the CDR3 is TGTGCCAGCATTAAGCGGGGGTTCCGAACCTACAATGAGCAGTTCTTC.

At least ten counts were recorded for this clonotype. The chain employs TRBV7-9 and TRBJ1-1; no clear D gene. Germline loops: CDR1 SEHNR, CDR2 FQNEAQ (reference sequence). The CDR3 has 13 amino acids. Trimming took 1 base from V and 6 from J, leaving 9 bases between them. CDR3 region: CASSLGTDPEAFF. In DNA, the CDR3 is TGTGCCAGCAGCTTAGGGACGGATCCTGAAGCTTTCTTT.

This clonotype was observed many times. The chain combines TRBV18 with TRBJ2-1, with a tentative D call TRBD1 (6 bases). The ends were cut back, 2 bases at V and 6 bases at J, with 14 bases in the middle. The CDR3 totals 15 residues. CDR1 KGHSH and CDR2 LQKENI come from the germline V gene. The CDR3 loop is CASSPAGRGGNEQFF. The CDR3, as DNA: TGTGCCAGCTCACCAGCAGGAAGAGGGGGCAATGAGCAGTTCTTC.

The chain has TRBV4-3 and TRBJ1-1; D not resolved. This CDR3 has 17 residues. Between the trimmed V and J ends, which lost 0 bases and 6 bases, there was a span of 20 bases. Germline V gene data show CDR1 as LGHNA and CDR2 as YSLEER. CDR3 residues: CASSQDMVRAPQAEAFF. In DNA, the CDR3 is TGCGCCAGCAGCCAAGATATGGTAAGGGCCCCCCAGGCTGAAGCTTTCTTT.

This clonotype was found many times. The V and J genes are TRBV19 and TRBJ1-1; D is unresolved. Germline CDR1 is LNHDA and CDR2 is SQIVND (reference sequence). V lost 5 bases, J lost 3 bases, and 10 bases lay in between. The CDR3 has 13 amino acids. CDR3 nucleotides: TGTGCCAGTAGTCGGGATGGGTACACTGAAGCTTTCTTT. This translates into CASSRDGYTEAFF.

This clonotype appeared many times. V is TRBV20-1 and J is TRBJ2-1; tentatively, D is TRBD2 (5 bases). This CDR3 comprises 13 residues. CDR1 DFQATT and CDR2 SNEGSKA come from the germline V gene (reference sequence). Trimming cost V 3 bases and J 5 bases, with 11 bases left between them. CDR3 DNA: TGCAGTGCTAGGTTTAGCGTCGACAATGAGCAGTTCTTC. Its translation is CSARFSVDNEQFF.

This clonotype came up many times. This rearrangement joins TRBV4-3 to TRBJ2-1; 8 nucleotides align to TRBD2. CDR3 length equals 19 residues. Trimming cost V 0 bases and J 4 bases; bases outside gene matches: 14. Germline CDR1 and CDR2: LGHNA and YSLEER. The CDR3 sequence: CASSQDGNGRVRGYNEQFF. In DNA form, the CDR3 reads TGCGCCAGCAGCCAAGATGGCAACGGGAGGGTCCGAGGGTACAATGAGCAGTTCTTC.

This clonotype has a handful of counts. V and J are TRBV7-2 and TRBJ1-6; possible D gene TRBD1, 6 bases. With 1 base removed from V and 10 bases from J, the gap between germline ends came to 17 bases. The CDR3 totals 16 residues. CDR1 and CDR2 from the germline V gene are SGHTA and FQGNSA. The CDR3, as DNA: TGTGCCAGCAGCTTAGAGGGCAGGGGTAGAGGGTCACCCCTCCACTTT. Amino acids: CASSLEGRGRGSPLHF.